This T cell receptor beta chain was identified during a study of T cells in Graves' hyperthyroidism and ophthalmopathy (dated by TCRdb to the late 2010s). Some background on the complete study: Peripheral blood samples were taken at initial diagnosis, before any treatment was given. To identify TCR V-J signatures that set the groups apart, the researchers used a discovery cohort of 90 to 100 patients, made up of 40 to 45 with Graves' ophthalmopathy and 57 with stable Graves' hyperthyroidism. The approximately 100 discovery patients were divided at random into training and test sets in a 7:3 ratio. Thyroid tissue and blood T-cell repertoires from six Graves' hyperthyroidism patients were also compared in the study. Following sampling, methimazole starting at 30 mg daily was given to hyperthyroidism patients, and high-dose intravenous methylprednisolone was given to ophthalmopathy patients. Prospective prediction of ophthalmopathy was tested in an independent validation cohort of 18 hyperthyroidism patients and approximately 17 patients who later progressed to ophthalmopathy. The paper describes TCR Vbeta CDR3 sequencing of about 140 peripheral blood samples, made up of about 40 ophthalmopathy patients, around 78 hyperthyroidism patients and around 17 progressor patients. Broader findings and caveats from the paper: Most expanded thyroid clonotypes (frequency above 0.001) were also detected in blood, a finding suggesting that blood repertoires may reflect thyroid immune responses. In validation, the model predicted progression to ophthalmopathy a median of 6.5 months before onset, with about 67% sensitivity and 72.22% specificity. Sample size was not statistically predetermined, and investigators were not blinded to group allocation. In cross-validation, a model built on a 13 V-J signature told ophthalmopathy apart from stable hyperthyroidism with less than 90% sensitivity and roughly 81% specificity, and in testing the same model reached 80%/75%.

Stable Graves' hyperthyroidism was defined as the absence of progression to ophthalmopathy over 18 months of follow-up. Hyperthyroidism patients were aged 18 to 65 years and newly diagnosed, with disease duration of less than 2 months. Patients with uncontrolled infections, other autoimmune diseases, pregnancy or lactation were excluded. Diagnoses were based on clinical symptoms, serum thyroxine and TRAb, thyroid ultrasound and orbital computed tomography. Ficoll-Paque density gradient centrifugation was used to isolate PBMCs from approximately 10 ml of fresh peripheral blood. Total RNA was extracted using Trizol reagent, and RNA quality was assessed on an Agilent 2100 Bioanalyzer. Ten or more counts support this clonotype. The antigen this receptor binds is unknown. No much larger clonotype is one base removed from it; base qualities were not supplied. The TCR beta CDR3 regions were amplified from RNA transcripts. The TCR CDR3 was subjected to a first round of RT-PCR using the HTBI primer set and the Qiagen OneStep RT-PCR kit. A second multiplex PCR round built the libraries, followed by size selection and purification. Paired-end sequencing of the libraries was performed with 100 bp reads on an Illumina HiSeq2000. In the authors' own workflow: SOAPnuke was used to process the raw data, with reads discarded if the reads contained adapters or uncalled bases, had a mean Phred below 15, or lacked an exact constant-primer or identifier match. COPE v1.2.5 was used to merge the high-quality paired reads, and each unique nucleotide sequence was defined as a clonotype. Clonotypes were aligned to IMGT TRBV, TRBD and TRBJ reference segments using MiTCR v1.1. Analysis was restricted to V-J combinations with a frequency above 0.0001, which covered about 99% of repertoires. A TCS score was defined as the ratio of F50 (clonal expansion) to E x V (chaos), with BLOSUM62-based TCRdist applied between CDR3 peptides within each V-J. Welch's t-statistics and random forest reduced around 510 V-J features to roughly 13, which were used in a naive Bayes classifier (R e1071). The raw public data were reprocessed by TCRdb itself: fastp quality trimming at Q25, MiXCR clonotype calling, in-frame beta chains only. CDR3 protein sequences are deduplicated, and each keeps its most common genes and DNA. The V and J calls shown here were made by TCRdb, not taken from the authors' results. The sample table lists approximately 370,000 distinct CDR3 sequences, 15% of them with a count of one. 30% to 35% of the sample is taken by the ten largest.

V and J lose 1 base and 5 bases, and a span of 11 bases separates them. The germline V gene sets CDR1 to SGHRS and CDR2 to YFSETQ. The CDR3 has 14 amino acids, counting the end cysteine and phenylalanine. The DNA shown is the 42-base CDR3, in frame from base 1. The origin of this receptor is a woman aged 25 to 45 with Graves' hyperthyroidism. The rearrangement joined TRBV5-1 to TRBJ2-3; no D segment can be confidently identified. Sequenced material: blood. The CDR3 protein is CASSLPASGDTQYF. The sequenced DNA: TGCGCCAGCAGCTTGCCGGCCTCGGGAGATACGCAGTATTTT.